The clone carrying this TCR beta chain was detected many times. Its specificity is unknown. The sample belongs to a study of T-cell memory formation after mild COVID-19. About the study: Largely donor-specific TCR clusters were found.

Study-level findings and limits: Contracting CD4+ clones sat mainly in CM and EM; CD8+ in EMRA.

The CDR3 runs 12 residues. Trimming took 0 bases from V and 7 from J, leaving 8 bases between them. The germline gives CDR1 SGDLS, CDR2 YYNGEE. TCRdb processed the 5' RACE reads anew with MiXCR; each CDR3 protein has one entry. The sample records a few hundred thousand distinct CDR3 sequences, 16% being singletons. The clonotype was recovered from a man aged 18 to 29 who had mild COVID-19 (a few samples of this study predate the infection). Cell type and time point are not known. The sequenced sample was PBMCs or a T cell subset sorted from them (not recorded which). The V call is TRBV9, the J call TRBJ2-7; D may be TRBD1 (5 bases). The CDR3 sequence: CASSVGAGEQYF. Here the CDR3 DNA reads TGTGCCAGCAGCGTAGGGGCAGGGGAGCAGTACTTC.